Listed below are T cell receptor beta chains from one sample, sequenced in a study of blood T cell repertoires in COVID-19. The data were produced by immunoSEQ multiplex PCR, yet TCRdb's version contains in-frame clones alone and is incomplete. The sample includes about 410,000 clones, over 85% of them seen just once. Sequencing was carried out using PBMCs or T cells enriched from blood (not recorded which). Source of these receptors: a woman in her 30s who had recovered from COVID-19. Each CDR3 is given with its conserved first and last residue. Each record gives: D gene, V gene, clone size, J gene, CDR3 DNA, CDR3 protein. D genes are given only for firm matches. Rows give clone size only sometimes, using once, few, many, or a class for an expanded clone.

-,TRBV9,-,TRBJ1-2,TGTGCCAGCAGCGTAGGGAGTTATGGCTACACCTTC,CASSVGSYGYTF
-,TRBV9,-,TRBJ1-2,TGTGCCAGCAGCGAAATCACCGGGAGGTATGGCTACACCTTC,CASSEITGRYGYTF
-,TRBV6-5,-,TRBJ1-2,TGTGCCAGCAGTTACTCGATGTCCAGTCAATTAAGCTACACCTTC,CASSYSMSSQLSYTF
TRBD2,TRBV27,-,TRBJ2-1,TGTGCCAGCAGTTGGGGCGGGGGGGCTTACAATGAGCAGTTCTTC,CASSWGGGAYNEQFF
TRBD1,TRBV7-9,-,TRBJ2-1,TGTGCCAGCAGCTTAGGGCAGGGGGACTCCTACAATGAGCAGTTCTTC,CASSLGQGDSYNEQFF
-,TRBV19,-,TRBJ2-7,TGTGCCAGTAGTATAGTCGGGTTCGACGAGCAGTACTTC,CASSIVGFDEQYF
TRBD1,TRBV18,-,TRBJ2-7,TGTGCCAGCTCACCATCTTGGGACAGCACTTTCTACGAGCAGTACTTC,CASSPSWDSTFYEQYF
TRBD1,TRBV12-3/TRBV12-4,few,TRBJ2-7,TGTGCCAGCAGTTTGGACAGGTACGAGCAGTACTTC,CASSLDRYEQYF
TRBD2,TRBV28,-,TRBJ2-7,TGTGCCAGCAGGGGTAGCGGGAGCTCCTACGAGCAGTACTTC,CASRGSGSSYEQYF
TRBD1,TRBV30,-,TRBJ1-6,TGTGCCTGGAGGGGGACAGGGCTCTCACCCCTCCACTTT,CAWRGTGLSPLHF
-,TRBV6-5,once,TRBJ1-2,TGTGCCAGCGGGAGGGGGGCTGGCTACACCTTC,CASGRGAGYTF
TRBD1,TRBV6-4,-,TRBJ1-1,TGTGCCAGCAGATTGACAGGGAAGAACACTGAAGCTTTCTTT,CASRLTGKNTEAFF
TRBD2,TRBV2,once,TRBJ2-1,TGTGCCAGCAGTGGTGCGGGGGGTCCTCAGTCCTACAATGAGCAGTTCTTC,CASSGAGGPQSYNEQFF
-,TRBV12-3/TRBV12-4,-,TRBJ1-2,TGTGCCAGCAGTATGAGAATTTACTATGGCTACACCTTC,CASSMRIYYGYTF
TRBD1,TRBV3-1/TRBV3-2,-,TRBJ1-1,TGTGCCAGCAGCCAAGATCGGCAGGGGGACGCTGAAGCTTTCTTT,CASSQDRQGDAEAFF
-,TRBV18,-,TRBJ1-1,TGTGCCAGCTCACCCCCCGGGGGCACTGAAGCTTTCTTT,CASSPPGGTEAFF
TRBD1,TRBV3-1/TRBV3-2,-,TRBJ2-7,TGTGCCAGCAGCCAAGATAAAGACGGACAGGTCCCCGAGCAGTACTTC,CASSQDKDGQVPEQYF
-,TRBV27,-,TRBJ1-5,TGTGCCAGCAGCTTGGGGGGGTACGGTCAGCCCCAGCATTTT,CASSLGGYGQPQHF
TRBD1,TRBV23-1,-,TRBJ2-7,TGCGCCAGCAGTCTTTGGCTCCCTGACAGGGTCTACGAGCAGTACTTC,CASSLWLPDRVYEQYF
TRBD2,TRBV10-3,-,TRBJ2-2,TGTGCCATCAGCTTGACTAGCGGGGGAGTTACCGGGGAGCTGTTTTTT,CAISLTSGGVTGELFF
TRBD1,TRBV5-1,-,TRBJ2-7,TGCGCCAGCAGCTGGGGACAGACCTACGAGCAGTACTTC,CASSWGQTYEQYF
-,TRBV7-2,-,TRBJ1-2,TGTGCCAGCAGCAGAAGTCGGGGGGGCGACTATGGCTACACCTTC,CASSRSRGGDYGYTF
-,TRBV5-1,-,TRBJ2-1,TGCGCCAGCAGCTTGGGCAGTTCTTTCAATGAGCAGTTCTTC,CASSLGSSFNEQFF
TRBD1,TRBV10-2,-,TRBJ1-2,TGCGCCACCACTACAGGGGGGGACTATGGCTACACCTTC,CATTTGGDYGYTF
-,TRBV14,once,TRBJ2-5,TGTGCCAGCAGCCAAGCTTCGACCGGAGGAGAGACCCAGTACTTC,CASSQASTGGETQYF
TRBD2,TRBV3-1/TRBV3-2,-,TRBJ2-1,TGTGCCAGCAGCTCAGGACTAGTCTCGAATGAGCAGTTCTTC,CASSSGLVSNEQFF
-,TRBV19,-,TRBJ1-5,TGTGCCAGTAGTATTGGAGGGACGAGCAATCAGCCCCAGCATTTT,CASSIGGTSNQPQHF
TRBD2,TRBV24-1,-,TRBJ2-1,TGTGCCACCAGTGATCCCGGGACTAGCGGGAGCGATGAGCAGTTCTTC,CATSDPGTSGSDEQFF
TRBD1,TRBV12-5,-,TRBJ2-3,TGTGCTAGTGGATTCGGGGACAGGGATGTTGGTACGCAGTATTTT,CASGFGDRDVGTQYF
TRBD1,TRBV6-5,-,TRBJ1-5,TGTGCCAGCAGTTACGGGCAGGGGGACGGTCAGCCCCAGCATTTT,CASSYGQGDGQPQHF
-,TRBV6-4,-,TRBJ1-1,TGTGCCAGCAGTGTGGAGGGCAACACTGAAGCTTTCTTT,CASSVEGNTEAFF
TRBD1,TRBV27,-,TRBJ1-2,TGTGCCAGCAGTTACCTGAGCGGACAGGGACCCTATGGCTACACCTTC,CASSYLSGQGPYGYTF
TRBD1,TRBV30,-,TRBJ2-2,TGTGCCTGGAGTGTAGGTTACAGGGGTCTCGGGGAGCTGTTTTTT,CAWSVGYRGLGELFF
TRBD1,TRBV5-1,-,TRBJ2-2,TGCGCCAGCAGCCCCGGGACAGGAACGAACACCGGGGAGCTGTTTTTT,CASSPGTGTNTGELFF
TRBD1,TRBV13,-,TRBJ1-5,TGTGCCAGCAGCTTAGGGGGACAGATTAATCAGCCCCAGCATTTT,CASSLGGQINQPQHF
-,TRBV28,-,TRBJ1-2,TGTGCCAGCAGTTTTCTATCCGCCTCGTGGTATGGCTACACCTTC,CASSFLSASWYGYTF
TRBD1,TRBV2,-,TRBJ1-1,TGTGCCAGCAGTGACCCCGGACAGGGAGTCACTGAAGCTTTCTTT,CASSDPGQGVTEAFF
TRBD2,TRBV28,-,TRBJ2-5,TGTGCCAGCAGTTTACTAGCGGGAGAGGTGAGAGAGACCCAGTACTTC,CASSLLAGEVRETQYF
TRBD1,TRBV11-3,-,TRBJ1-1,TGTGCCAGCAGCTCCGGACAGGGGGCTTTGGCCACTGAAGCTTTCTTT,CASSSGQGALATEAFF
TRBD1,TRBV5-1,-,TRBJ2-4,TGCGCCAGCAGCTCGACAGGGCCAAGCATTCAGTACTTC,CASSSTGPSIQYF
-,TRBV28,-,TRBJ2-5,TGTGCCAGCAGCGGAGGGGCGGACGGAATGGAGACCCAGTACTTC,CASSGGADGMETQYF
-,TRBV7-6,-,TRBJ1-1,TGTGCCAGCAGCCTGCTTAGATCGGGCACTGAAGCTTTCTTT,CASSLLRSGTEAFF
-,TRBV5-1,-,TRBJ2-4,TGCGCCAGCAGCTTAGAGGGTGGCGAAAACATTCAGTACTTC,CASSLEGGENIQYF
-,TRBV6-1,few,TRBJ1-5,TGTGCCAGCAGTGAAGGAGGGAACGATCAGCCCCAGCATTTT,CASSEGGNDQPQHF
-,TRBV7-8,-,TRBJ1-2,TGTGCCAGCAGCTTAAGGGCGGGTCTATCTTCCGGCTACACCTTC,CASSLRAGLSSGYTF
-,TRBV4-1,-,TRBJ1-2,TGCGCCAGCAGCCAAGTAACAGGGTATTATGGCTACACCTTC,CASSQVTGYYGYTF
-,TRBV7-2,once,TRBJ2-7,TGTGCCAGCAGCTCCCAGATAGGGAGCCGGGGGGCGGCCGACGAGCAGTACTTC,CASSSQIGSRGAADEQYF
-,TRBV7-2,-,TRBJ1-6,TGTGCCAGCAGCTTAGAGCCGATTATCAATTCACCCCTCCACTTT,CASSLEPIINSPLHF